Included here is one T cell receptor (beta chain) sequence, with context. No antigen is known for it. The germline gives CDR1 SGHTA, CDR2 FQGNSA. This CDR3 comprises 16 residues. Trimming took 5 bases from V and 0 from J, leaving 16 bases between them. The data were obtained in a study of vaccination and CD4 T cells after COVID-19. As for treatment: roughly 10-day PBMC culture with coronavirus spike peptide pools or control peptides (ViraFEST assay). Sequenced with the Oncomine TCR Beta short-read assay was DNA taken from cultured CD4+ T cells. TCRdb itself ran the PCR reads through MiXCR, one entry per CDR3 protein. The table includes approximately 21,000 distinct CDR3 sequences, about 27% detected once.

The clonotype originates from a human donor with COVID-19. This chain joins TRBV7-2 and TRBJ1-2, with D possibly matching TRBD1 (5 bases). The sample consisted of cultured CD4+ T cells from blood. CDR3 sequence (DNA): TGTGCCAGCAGCATCGGCGGCAGGGTCGCTAACTATGGCTACACCTTC. It translates to CASSIGGRVANYGYTF.